These 20 T cell receptor beta chains were all obtained from the same sample, sequenced in a study of cytomegalovirus exposure and HLA in healthy donors. The PCR ran on 60 Vbeta and 13 Jbeta primers. Assay: immunoSEQ multiplex PCR; the TCRdb copy retains only in-frame clones and omits some. This sample has roughly 190,000 clones; around 84% occur once, and the top ten carry roughly 3.2%. Specimen: PBMCs. Every receptor here comes from a man aged 35 to 55 in good health and CMV-seropositive.

The rearrangement links TRBV2 to TRBJ2-5; maybe TRBD1 (6 bases). Deletions cut 8 bases from V and 4 bases from J, with 17 bases between. The CDR3 has 14 residues. The germline CDR1 and CDR2 sequences are SNHLY and FYNNEI. The CDR3: CASRKGVLGETQYF. DNA for the CDR3: TGTGCCAGCCGCAAGGGGGTGCTGGGAGAGACCCAGTACTTC.

The chain has TRBV6-5 and TRBJ2-6; D not certain. Trimming removed 6 bases at V and 0 bases at J, with 9 bases between. Germline V gives CDR1 MNHEY, CDR2 SVGAGI. The CDR3 has 15 residues. The CDR3 protein is CASSDLFSGANVLTF. DNA for the CDR3: TGTGCCAGCAGCGACTTATTCTCTGGGGCCAACGTCCTGACTTTC.

The chain combines TRBV2 with TRBJ1-1, with D uncertain. CDR3 length: 15 amino acids. The V end was cut by 8 bases, the J end by 3 bases, with 19 bases between. Germline V gene data show CDR1 as SNHLY and CDR2 as FYNNEI. The CDR3, as DNA: TGTGCCAGCCGCTACCCGGCCACGGGTTACACTGAAGCTTTCTTT. Amino acids: CASRYPATGYTEAFF.

The chain links TRBV28 to TRBJ1-2, with TRBD1 as a possible D gene (6 bases). V was cut by 5 bases and J by 8 bases, with 30 bases left in between. Germline assignment: CDR1 MDHEN and CDR2 SYDVKM. The CDR3 length is 18 residues. In DNA form, the CDR3 reads TGTGCCAGCAGTCCCCCGGGCAGGGGCACACCCAGGCTATGGGGCTACACCTTC. Its protein product is CASSPPGRGTPRLWGYTF.

The gene calls are TRBV2 and TRBJ2-5; possible D gene TRBD2, 5 bases. Germline-derived CDR1 and CDR2 are SNHLY and FYNNEI. V was pared by 5 bases and J by 5 bases, with 12 bases between. The CDR3 spans 13 residues. The DNA of the CDR3 is TGTGCCAGCAGTCAGGACTTGCGCGAGACCCAGTACTTC. This gives the protein CASSQDLRETQYF.

This chain connects TRBV27 to TRBJ2-5; D unresolved. Trimming took off 1 base at V and 3 bases at J, with 9 bases between the two ends. Germline V gene sequence: CDR1 MNHEY, CDR2 SMNVEV (reference sequence). The CDR3 covers 14 residues. CDR3 protein: CASSLFSPKETQYF. The CDR3 nucleotides read TGTGCCAGCAGTTTATTTTCCCCCAAAGAGACCCAGTACTTC.

The rearrangement uses TRBV5-1 and TRBJ2-3, with 9 bases fitting TRBD1. CDR3 length equals 19 residues. With 5 bases clipped from V and 6 bases from J, the junction kept 22 bases outside the gene matches. The germline V gene encodes CDR1 SGHRS and CDR2 YFSETQ. CDR3 in amino acids: CASRLQGASFGEVIDTQYF. CDR3 DNA: TGCGCCAGCAGGCTACAGGGGGCAAGTTTTGGTGAGGTAATTGATACGCAGTATTTT.

V is TRBV7-6 and J is TRBJ1-3; tentatively, D is TRBD1 (6 bases). CDR3 length: 15 amino acids. From germline, CDR1 is SGHVS and CDR2 FNYEAQ. Trimming pared 5 bases from V and 0 bases from J, leaving 11 bases between. In DNA, the CDR3 is TGTGCCAGCAGCCCTCTACAGGGCTCTGGAAACACCATATATTTT. Its translation: CASSPLQGSGNTIYF.

The CDR3 sequence: CASSLRAEAFF. CDR3 coding DNA: TGTGCCAGCAGTCTGCGGGCTGAAGCTTTCTTT. The genes are TRBV5-6 and TRBJ1-1; D gene unclear. This CDR3 contains 11 residues. The germline V and J ends were trimmed by 5 bases and 6 bases, with 8 bases remaining between them. Germline-derived CDR1 and CDR2 are SGHDT and YYEEEE.

This clone was counted between two and nine times. The rearrangement links TRBV7-9 to TRBJ2-1, with TRBD2 matching over 12 bases. V lost 1 base and J lost 7; bases outside the gene matches: 8. Germline assignment: CDR1 SEHNR and CDR2 FQNEAQ (reference sequence). This CDR3 comprises 17 residues. The CDR3 bases are TGTGCCAGCAGCTTAGTGGTGACTAGCGGGAGACAGAATGAGCAGTTCTTC. Translation gives CASSLVVTSGRQNEQFF.

The V and J genes are TRBV5-1 and TRBJ2-5, with 9 bases aligning to TRBD1. The J call is in doubt because the DNA end fits TRBJ2-7 better. CDR1 and CDR2 from the germline V gene are SGHRS and YFSETQ. The CDR3 is made up of 14 amino acids. As DNA, the CDR3 is TGCGCCAGCAGCGCCGGGACAGGGACGGGCGAGCAGTACTTC. Translating it yields CASSAGTGTGEQYF.

The chain is built from TRBV4-2 and TRBJ1-2; D unclear. V lost 0 bases to trimming and J lost 0 bases, with 11 bases between them. This CDR3 region has 16 residues. Per germline, CDR1 LGHNA and CDR2 YNFKEQ. CDR3 protein: CASSQDATATNYGYTF. The CDR3 DNA reads as TGTGCCAGCAGCCAAGATGCAACAGCAACTAACTATGGCTACACCTTC.

The genes are TRBV5-6 and TRBJ1-2, with 10 nucleotides matching TRBD1. The V gene's germline CDR1 is SGHDT and CDR2 YYEEEE. The CDR3 contains 14 residues. V shed 4 bases and J 7 bases; nucleotides not matched to a gene: 7. Here the CDR3 reads CASSRPTGGSGYTF. DNA of the CDR3: TGTGCCAGCAGCCGTCCGACAGGGGGCAGTGGCTACACCTTC. The full variable domain, completed using reference TRBV5-6 and TRBJ1-2, is DAGVTQSPTHLIKTRGQQVTLRCSPKSGHDTVSWYQQALGQGPQFIFQYYEEEERQRGNFPDRFSGHQFPNYSSELNVNALLLGDSALYLCASSRPTGGSGYTFGSGTRLTVV.

The V call is TRBV5-1, the J call TRBJ2-5; 8 bases agree with TRBD2. CDR1 and CDR2 from the germline V gene are SGHRS and YFSETQ. This CDR3 has 14 residues. V gave up 6 bases and J gave up 3 bases; unmatched junction bases: 7. The CDR3 nucleotides read TGCGCCAGCATGCGGGGGGCGGGAGAAGAGACCCAGTACTTC. This codes for CASMRGAGEETQYF.

The J gene is TRBJ2-4, the V gene TRBV6-5, with TRBD2 as a possible D gene (5 bases). The V end lost 0 bases, the J end lost 6 bases, and 15 bases lay between the germline ends. Looked up from germline, CDR1 is MNHEY and CDR2 is SVGAGI. This CDR3 spans 16 amino acids. In DNA, the CDR3 is TGTGCCAGCAGTTACTCGATACCCCGGGGTTTAAACATTCAGTACTTC. Translation gives CASSYSIPRGLNIQYF.

The chain links TRBV27 to TRBJ2-2; perhaps TRBD1 as D (5 bases). The germline V gene has CDR1 MNHEY and CDR2 SMNVEV (reference sequence). V shed 5 bases and J shed 3 bases, with 16 bases lying between them. The CDR3 covers 16 residues. The CDR3 DNA reads TGTGCCAGCAGTCTACGGGCAGGGTTCGACACCGGGGAGCTGTTTTTT. Translating it yields CASSLRAGFDTGELFF.

The gene calls are TRBV5-1 and TRBJ1-1; D might be TRBD1 (6 bases). The germline V and J ends were trimmed by 0 bases and 6 bases, with 12 bases remaining between them. Germline V CDR1 and CDR2: SGHRS, YFSETQ. The CDR3 contains 14 residues. This chain's CDR3 is CASSLETGRAEAFF. CDR3 bases: TGCGCCAGCAGCTTGGAGACAGGACGGGCTGAAGCTTTCTTT.

The V gene is TRBV5-4, the J gene TRBJ2-2; possible D gene TRBD2, 6 bases. V shed 4 bases and J shed 7 bases, with 17 bases lying between them. The V gene's germline CDR1 is SGHNT and CDR2 YYREEE (reference sequence). This CDR3 contains 15 residues. The CDR3 coding sequence is TGTGCCAGCAGCACCCCCTCGGGGGTAGACGGGGAGCTGTTTTTT. Residues: CASSTPSGVDGELFF.

This clone showed up just a few times. The chain recombines TRBV28 with TRBJ1-4, with TRBD1 matching 9 bases. CDR1 and CDR2 (germline): MDHEN, SYDVKM. Germline trimming cut 7 bases from V and 8 bases from J; bases unmatched to any gene: 11. The CDR3 is made up of 15 amino acids. CDR3 sequence reads: CASTKVGQGDEKLFF. CDR3 coding DNA: TGTGCCAGCACCAAGGTGGGACAGGGCGACGAAAAACTGTTTTTT. The full variable domain, rest sourced from reference TRBV28 and TRBJ1-4, is DVKVTQSSRYLVKRTGEKVFLECVQDMDHENMFWYRQDPGLGLRLIYFSYDVKMKEKGDIPEGYSVSREKKERFSLILESASTNQTSMYLCASTKVGQGDEKLFFGSGTQLSVL.

The chain couples TRBV6-5 to TRBJ1-5; D gene unclear. The V gene lost 1 base and the J gene lost 5 bases, with 9 bases spanning the gap. The CDR3 totals 14 residues. CDR1 is MNHEY, CDR2 SVGAGI, per germline. The CDR3 DNA follows: TGTGCCAGCAGTTACTTCCCGGGAGATCAGCCCCAGCATTTT. This gives the protein CASSYFPGDQPQHF.